The sequence of this T cell receptor (beta chain) was determined in a study of radiation and T cells in renal cell carcinoma. The time point denotes: blood 4 weeks post-SBRT, at nephrectomy. Specified treatment: 15 Gy SBRT to primary tumor, nephrectomy 4 weeks later. Nephrectomy followed 15 Gy stereotactic body radiation by 4 weeks. Clones were read by immunoSEQ multiplex PCR, and TCRdb kept only the in-frame ones, dropping some. This table has approximately 150,000 clones, 86% appearing once. Concerning this clone: Its antigen remains unknown.

Germline loops: CDR1 MNHEY, CDR2 SVGAGI. V dropped 2 bases and J dropped 15 bases, with 17 bases sitting between them. This CDR3 has 14 residues. The study, taken as a whole, reports: Top tumor clonotypes rose in blood 2 weeks post-radiation, then contracted. Baseline intratumoral clonotype presence is unknown without pretreatment biopsies.

The chain links TRBV6-5 to TRBJ1-6; D perhaps matches TRBD1 (5 bases). This receptor was obtained from a woman aged 45-65 years with renal cell carcinoma. Sequenced material: blood, taken from a patient whose treatment included radiotherapy and nephrectomy. CDR3: CASSYDTGTQHLHF. CDR3 nucleotides: TGTGCCAGCAGTTACGATACCGGGACTCAACACCTCCACTTT.